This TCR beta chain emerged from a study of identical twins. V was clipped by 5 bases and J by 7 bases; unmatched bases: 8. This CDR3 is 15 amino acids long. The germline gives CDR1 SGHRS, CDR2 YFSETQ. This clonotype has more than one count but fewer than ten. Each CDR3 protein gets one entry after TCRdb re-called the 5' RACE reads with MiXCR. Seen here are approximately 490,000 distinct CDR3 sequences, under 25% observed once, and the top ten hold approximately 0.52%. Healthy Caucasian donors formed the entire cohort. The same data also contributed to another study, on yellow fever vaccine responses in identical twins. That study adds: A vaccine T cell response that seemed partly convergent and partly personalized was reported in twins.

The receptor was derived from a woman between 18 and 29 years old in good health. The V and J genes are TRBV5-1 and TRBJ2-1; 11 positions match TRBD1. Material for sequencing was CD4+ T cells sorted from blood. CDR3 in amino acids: CASRGGTGGENEQFF. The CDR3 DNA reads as TGCGCCAGCAGAGGTGGGACAGGGGGTGAGAATGAGCAGTTCTTC.